This T cell receptor (beta chain) was profiled in a study of T cells in localized non-small cell lung cancer (dated by TCRdb to 2020 to 2021). Some background on the complete study: The study examined T cell repertoires in roughly 240 patients with early-stage NSCLC and compared tumors with uninvolved tumor-adjacent lungs. The cohort was made up of hundreds of treatment-naive NSCLC patients whose localized lung tumors had been resected. NSCLC patients had a mean age of around 61 years, and around 140 were male and 85 to 110 female. The investigation overall reported the following: Of the top 100 tumor clones, a median of roughly 56 were detected in paired uninvolved adjacent lung; approximately 30 were also among that lung's top 100. Uninvolved tumor-adjacent lung showed the highest T cell clonality, higher than tumor, which suggests more focused antigenic responses in the uninvolved tumor-adjacent lung. Because multi-region tumor sequencing was not performed, intratumor heterogeneity could not be ruled out. Higher blood T cell density associated with longer overall survival, while higher adjacent-lung clonality associated with shorter survival. Since the design was exploratory, TCR variables were selected using unadjusted p-values with no false-discovery rate correction.

The immunoSEQ Assay was used to sequence TCR beta CDR3 regions from DNA. The paper's processing steps were these. To compute T cell density, TCR beta template counts were normalized to usable DNA, which was estimated by amplifying housekeeping genes. The preseqR package was used to estimate richness by extrapolating to 400,000 templates for PBMC samples and to 120,000 templates for tissue samples. Clonality was taken to be one minus Pielou's evenness. Tissue-enriched TCRs were identified through differential abundance testing performed on productive amino-acid clonotypes, with a minimum total count of 5 and an alpha of 0.1. The Jaccard Index and the Morisita Overlap Index were used to measure how much the repertoires overlapped between compartments. GLIPH grouped TCR beta CDR3s together with public tetramer-defined viral CDR3s, and a viral motif had to include at least three viral sequences and also show V-gene enrichment. TCRdb retrieved this table from immuneACCESS and kept in-frame rearrangements only. Not all clones are present; in checked studies, unresolved V genes account for under half, and no reason is known for the remainder. For V, J and clone size, that table is used; D and trimming come from the DNA. Recorded for this sample are 20,000 to 25,000 clones; around 87% of them occurred a single time. The ten most abundant clones make up more than 10% of the sample.

At diagnosis, peripheral blood, uninvolved tumor-adjacent lung and tumor were collected and stored as a combination of fresh-frozen and FFPE material. Blood samples were analyzed as peripheral blood mononuclear cells for TCR repertoire profiling. With respect to this clone: It has no known antigen specificity. Per-base quality was not reported, and no clone a single base away is much larger than it.

The germline V gene supplies CDR1 SGHDN and CDR2 FVKESK. Trimming at the junction amounts to 5 bases on V and 7 bases on J, and the germline ends lie 18 bases apart. From the cysteine up to the phenylalanine, the CDR3 has a length of 15 residues. Of all the DNA, just the CDR3 is kept, 45 bases in frame from base 1. The sequenced sample was PBMCs, obtained before any cancer treatment. This clonotype was obtained from a man aged 35-69 years with stage II squamous cell lung carcinoma. The chain is made from TRBV14 and TRBJ2-1, with a weak D call of TRBD2 (7 bases match). The nucleotide sequence reads TGTGCCAGCAGCGCCGTATATGGGGGGGCAAATGAGCAGTTCTTC. Protein translation: CASSAVYGGANEQFF.